The entry below gives a single TCR beta chain sequence along with its context. The antigen is not known. PCR involved 60 Vbeta and 13 Jbeta primers. Generated by immunoSEQ multiplex PCR, the TCRdb table keeps only in-frame clones and is missing some. The sample consists of about 200,000 clones, around 80% of them appearing once. V was cut by 3 bases and J by 5 bases, with 14 bases left in between. This CDR3 is built from 16 residues. Germline-derived CDR1 and CDR2 are LNHDA and SQIVND (reference sequence). The data belong to a study of cytomegalovirus exposure and HLA in healthy donors. Study in general: Out of about 170 million T cells, an earlier analysis found over 90 million unique TCR beta sequences in total. Whole-study findings and limits: TCR beta V- and J-gene trimming was later associated with a missense DCLRE1C variant. CMV serostatus stood as the only immune exposure information on hand.

The chain carries TRBV19 and TRBJ2-6; TRBD2 might be the D (7 bases). Sequencing was done on a sample of PBMCs. The receptor was isolated from a boy between 2 and 10 years old in good health and CMV-seronegative. Here the CDR3 reads CASSMGGRTRANVLTF. DNA for the CDR3: TGTGCCAGTAGTATGGGGGGGCGGACAAGGGCCAACGTCCTGACTTTC.